This note documents a single T cell receptor (beta chain) sequence. The CDR3 sequence is 16 residues long. Trimming at V came to 1 base and at J to 4 bases, leaving 6 bases not matched to a gene. Germline loops: CDR1 MGHRA, CDR2 YSYEKL. This sample is part of a study of blood T cell repertoires in COVID-19. Method: immunoSEQ multiplex PCR; TCRdb's copy keeps in-frame clones and lacks some. The sample lists 80,000 or so clones, roughly 85% seen once, with 9.5% to 12% in the top ten. Sequencing was performed on peripheral blood. This receptor was identified in a man aged 60-69 years with COVID-19, enrolled during active disease. The V and J genes are TRBV4-1 and TRBJ1-2; 10 positions agree with TRBD1. CDR3 DNA sequence: TGCGCCAGCAGCCAAGTGGGGGACAGGGGTGGCTATGGCTACACCTTC. It specifies CASSQVGDRGGYGYTF.